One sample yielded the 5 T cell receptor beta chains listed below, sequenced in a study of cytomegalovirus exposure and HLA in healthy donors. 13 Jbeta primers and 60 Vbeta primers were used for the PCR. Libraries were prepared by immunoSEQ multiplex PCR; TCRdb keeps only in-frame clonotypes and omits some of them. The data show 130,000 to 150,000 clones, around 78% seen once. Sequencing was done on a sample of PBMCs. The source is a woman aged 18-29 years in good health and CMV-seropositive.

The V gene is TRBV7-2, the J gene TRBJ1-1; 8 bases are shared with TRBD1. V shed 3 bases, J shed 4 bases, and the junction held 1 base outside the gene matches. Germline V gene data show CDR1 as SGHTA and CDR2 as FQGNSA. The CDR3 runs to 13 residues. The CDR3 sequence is CASSFGQGTEAFF. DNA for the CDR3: TGTGCCAGCAGCTTTGGACAGGGCACTGAAGCTTTCTTT.

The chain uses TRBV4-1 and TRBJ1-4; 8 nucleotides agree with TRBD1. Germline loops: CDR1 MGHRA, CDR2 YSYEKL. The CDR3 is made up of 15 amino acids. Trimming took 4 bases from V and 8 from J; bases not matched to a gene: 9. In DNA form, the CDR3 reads TGCGCCAGCAGCCTAGCCAGGGGGCTCAAGGAAAAACTGTTTTTT. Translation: CASSLARGLKEKLFF.

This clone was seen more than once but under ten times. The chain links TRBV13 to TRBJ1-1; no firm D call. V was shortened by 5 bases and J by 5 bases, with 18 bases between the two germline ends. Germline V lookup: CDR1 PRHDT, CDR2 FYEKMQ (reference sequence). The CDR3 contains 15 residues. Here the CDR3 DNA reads TGTGCCAGCAGCACCTCTTCCTTTTGGAGGACTGAAGCTTTCTTT. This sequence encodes CASSTSSFWRTEAFF.

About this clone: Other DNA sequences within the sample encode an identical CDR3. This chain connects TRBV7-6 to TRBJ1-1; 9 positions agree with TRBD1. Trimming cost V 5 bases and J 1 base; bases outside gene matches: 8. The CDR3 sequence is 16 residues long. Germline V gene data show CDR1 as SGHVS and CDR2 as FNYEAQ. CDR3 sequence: CASSPRTGERNTEAFF. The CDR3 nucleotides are TGTGCCAGCAGCCCCAGGACAGGGGAGAGGAACACTGAAGCTTTCTTT.

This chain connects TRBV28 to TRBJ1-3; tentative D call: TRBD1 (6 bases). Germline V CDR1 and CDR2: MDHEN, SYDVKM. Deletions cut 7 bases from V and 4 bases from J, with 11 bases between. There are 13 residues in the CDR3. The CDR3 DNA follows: TGTGCCAGCACACAGGGATACGGAAACACCATATATTTT. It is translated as CASTQGYGNTIYF.